These 3 T cell receptor beta chains share one sample of origin, sequenced in a study of graft-versus-host responses after intestinal transplantation. Sequencing was performed with immunoSEQ multiplex PCR; in TCRdb, only in-frame clones are kept and a portion is missing. Of about 12,000 clones in the sample, roughly 30% were seen once. The researchers put around 200,000 CFSE-labeled responder cells into plates with around 200,000 irradiated, violet-dye-labeled stimulator cells. This specimen was alloreactive CD8+ T cells from a mixed lymphocyte reaction culture, taken before intestinal transplant. Subset noted: CFSE-low proliferating T cells sorted from roughly 6-day pre-transplant mixed lymphocyte reaction (GvH or HvG direction). Receptors were obtained from a human patient who received an intestinal transplant.

CDR3 sequence (DNA): TGTGCCAGCACCATCCGGGGTTATACGAATGAGCAGTTCTTC. Amino acids: CASTIRGYTNEQFF. V is TRBV6-5 and J is TRBJ2-1; possibly TRBD2 for D (5 bases). CDR1 and CDR2 from the germline V gene are MNHEY and SVGAGI. The V end was cut by 7 bases, the J end by 7 bases, with 17 bases between. The CDR3 runs 14 residues.

The rearrangement links TRBV11-3 to TRBJ2-2, with 7 bases lining up with TRBD1. Trimming took 5 bases from V and 5 from J; bases not matched to a gene: 2. This CDR3 is 13 amino acids long. The germline gives CDR1 SGHNT, CDR2 YENEEA. The CDR3 DNA reads as TGTGCCAGCAGCCTACAGGGGACCGGGGAGCTGTTTTTT. Translating it yields CASSLQGTGELFF.

The rearrangement joins TRBV28 to TRBJ2-3; D is undetermined. With 5 bases removed from V and 6 bases from J, the gap between germline ends came to 12 bases. The CDR3 consists of 13 residues. Germline V gene data show CDR1 as MDHEN and CDR2 as SYDVKM. The CDR3 nucleotides read TGTGCCAGCAGTGTCACGACTGGTGATACGCAGTATTTT. Translation gives CASSVTTGDTQYF. Together with reference TRBV28 and TRBJ2-3, the CDR3 gives the full variable domain: DVKVTQSSRYLVKRTGEKVFLECVQDMDHENMFWYRQDPGLGLRLIYFSYDVKMKEKGDIPEGYSVSREKKERFSLILESASTNQTSMYLCASSVTTGDTQYFGPGTRLTVL.